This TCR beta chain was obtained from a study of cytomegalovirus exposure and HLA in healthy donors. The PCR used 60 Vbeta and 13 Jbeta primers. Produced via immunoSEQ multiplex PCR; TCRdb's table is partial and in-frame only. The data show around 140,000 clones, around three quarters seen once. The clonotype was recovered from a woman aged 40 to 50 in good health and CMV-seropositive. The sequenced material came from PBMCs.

CDR3 DNA sequence: TGTGCCAGCAGCACAGATTTGAACACTGAAGCTTTCTTT. This encodes CASSTDLNTEAFF. The chain combines TRBV2 with TRBJ1-1; D gene unclear. Germline CDR1 and CDR2: SNHLY and FYNNEI. Trimming cost V 6 bases and J 0 bases, with 8 bases left between them. The CDR3 sequence is 13 residues long.